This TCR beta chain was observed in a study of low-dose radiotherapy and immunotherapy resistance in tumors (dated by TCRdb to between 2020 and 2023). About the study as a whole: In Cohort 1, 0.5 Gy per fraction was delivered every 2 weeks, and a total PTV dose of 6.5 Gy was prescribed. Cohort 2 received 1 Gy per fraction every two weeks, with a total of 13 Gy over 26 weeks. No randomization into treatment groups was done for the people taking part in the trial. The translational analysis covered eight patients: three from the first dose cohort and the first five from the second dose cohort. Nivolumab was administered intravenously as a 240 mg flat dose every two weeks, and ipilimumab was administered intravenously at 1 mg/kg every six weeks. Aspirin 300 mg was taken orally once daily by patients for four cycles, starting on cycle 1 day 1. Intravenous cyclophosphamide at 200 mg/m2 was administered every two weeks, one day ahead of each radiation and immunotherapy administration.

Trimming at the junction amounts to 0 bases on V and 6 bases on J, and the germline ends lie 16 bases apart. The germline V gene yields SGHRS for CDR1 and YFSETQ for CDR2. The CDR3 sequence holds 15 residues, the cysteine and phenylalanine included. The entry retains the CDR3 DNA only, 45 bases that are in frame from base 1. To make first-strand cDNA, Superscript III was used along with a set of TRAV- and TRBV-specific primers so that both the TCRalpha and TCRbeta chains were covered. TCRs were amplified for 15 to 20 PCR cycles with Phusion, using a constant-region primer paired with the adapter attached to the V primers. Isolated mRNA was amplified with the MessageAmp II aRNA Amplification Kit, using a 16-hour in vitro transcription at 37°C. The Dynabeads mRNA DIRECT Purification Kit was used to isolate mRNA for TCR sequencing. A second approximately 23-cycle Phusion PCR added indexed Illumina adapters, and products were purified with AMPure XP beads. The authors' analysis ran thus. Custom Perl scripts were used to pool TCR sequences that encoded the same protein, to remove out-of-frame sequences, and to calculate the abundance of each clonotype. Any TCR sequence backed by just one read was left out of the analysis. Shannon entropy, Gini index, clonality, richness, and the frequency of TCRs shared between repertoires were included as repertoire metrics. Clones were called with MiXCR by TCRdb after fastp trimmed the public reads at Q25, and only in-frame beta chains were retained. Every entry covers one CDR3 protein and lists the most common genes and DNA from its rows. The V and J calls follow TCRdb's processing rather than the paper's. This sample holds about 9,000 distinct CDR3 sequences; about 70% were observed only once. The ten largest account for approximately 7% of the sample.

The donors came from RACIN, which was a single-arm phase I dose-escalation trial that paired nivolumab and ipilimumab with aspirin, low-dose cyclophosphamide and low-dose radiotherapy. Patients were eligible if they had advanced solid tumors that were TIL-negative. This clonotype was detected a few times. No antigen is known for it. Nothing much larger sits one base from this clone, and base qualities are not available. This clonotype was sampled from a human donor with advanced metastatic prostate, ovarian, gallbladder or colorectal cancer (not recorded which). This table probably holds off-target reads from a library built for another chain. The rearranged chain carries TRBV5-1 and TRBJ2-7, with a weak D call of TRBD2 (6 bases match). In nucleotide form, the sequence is TGCGCCAGCAGCTTGGAGGTAGGGAGGCCCTCCGAGCAGTACTTC. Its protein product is CASSLEVGRPSEQYF. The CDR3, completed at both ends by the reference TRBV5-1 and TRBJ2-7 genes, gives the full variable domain KAGVTQTPRYLIKTRGQQVTLSCSPISGHRSVSWYQQTPGQGLQFLFEYFSETQRNKGNFPGRFSGRQFSNSRSEMNVSTLELGDSALYLCASSLEVGRPSEQYFGPGTRLTVT.